This T cell receptor (beta chain) was captured by sequencing in a study of T cell responses to AZD1222 COVID-19 vaccine. General study results and limits: Females outnumbered males among donors, who were mostly white British; clonal diversity was possibly underestimated. Vaccination with two AZD1222 doses was followed by a rise in Spike-specific TCR breadth and depth. Regions left unmutated in variants are reportedly the target of nearly half of spike-specific TCRs.

The CDR3 is 14 amino acids. CDR1 is SGHNT, CDR2 YYREEE, per germline (reference sequence). V shed 0 bases and J shed 7 bases, with 10 bases lying between them. As to this clone: Its antigen remains unknown.

Sequencing was performed with immunoSEQ multiplex PCR; in TCRdb, only in-frame clones are kept and a portion is missing. The table lists tens of thousands of clones, about 91% of them singletons. The material was peripheral blood, obtained 28 days after the second dose of the MenACWY control vaccine. The sequence derives from an adult who received the MenACWY meningococcal vaccine as a control. The V gene is TRBV5-4, the J gene TRBJ2-2, with a weak D call TRBD2 (6 bases). The CDR3 bases are TGTGCCAGCAGCTTGGGGGGAGGAGGCGGGGAGCTGTTTTTT. Protein product: CASSLGGGGGELFF.